This record looks at one T cell receptor (beta chain) sequence and its context. Its antigen is not identified. The data are from a study of cytomegalovirus exposure and HLA in healthy donors. Study-wide results and limits: Earlier results showed most TCR beta V segments being productive about 90% or about 30% of the time.

The PCR employed 60 Vbeta primers together with 13 Jbeta primers. In the original analysis: Later reanalysis found 60 million to 90 million unique TCR beta chains, some 10 million of them shared. Assay used: immunoSEQ multiplex PCR; TCRdb lists only in-frame clones, some missing. V and J calls and clone size follow that table, whereas D and trimming were derived from the DNA. The sample lists 87,000 or so clones; under 9% were seen once. The source is a man aged 50-60 years in good health and CMV-seronegative. Specimen: PBMCs.

The CDR3, as DNA: TGTGCCAGCAGGGCAGGGAACGGCAATGAGCAGTTCTTC. The encoded protein is CASRAGNGNEQFF. The chain recombines TRBV7-3 with TRBJ2-1; D might be TRBD1 (5 bases). There are 13 residues in the CDR3. Trimming shortened V by 6 bases and J by 6 bases, and 12 bases separated the two germline ends. Germline-derived CDR1 and CDR2 are SGHTA and FQGTGA.